Listed below are T cell receptor beta chains from one sample, sequenced in a study of blood T cell repertoires in COVID-19. Libraries were prepared by immunoSEQ multiplex PCR; TCRdb keeps only in-frame clonotypes and omits some of them. Among 250,000 or so clones listed, 70% to 90% were seen once. Input material: peripheral blood. The receptor source for this set is a man older than 75 with acute or convalescent COVID-19. Both conserved end residues are part of each CDR3. D genes are given only for firm matches. Expanded clones are given a class, and other clones once, few, many or no size at all.

V: TRBV29-1; size: once; length: 11; D: TRBD1; J: TRBJ1-1; DNA: TGCAGCGCACGGACAGGAACTGAAGCTTTCTTT; CDR3: CSARTGTEAFF
V: TRBV2; size: NA; length: 14; D: NA; J: TRBJ1-4; DNA: TGTGCCAGCACCGGACCCCTAGGGGTTGAAAAACTGTTTTTT; CDR3: CASTGPLGVEKLFF
V: TRBV19; size: NA; length: 13; D: TRBD1; J: TRBJ1-6; DNA: TGTGCCAGTAGCGCAGGGGGCCGATCACCCCTCCACTTT; CDR3: CASSAGGRSPLHF
V: TRBV28; size: NA; length: 12; D: NA; J: TRBJ1-1; DNA: TGTGCCAGCAGTCCATCGAACACTGAAGCTTTCTTT; CDR3: CASSPSNTEAFF
V: TRBV15; size: once; length: 15; D: TRBD1; J: TRBJ2-7; DNA: TGTGCCACCAGCAGAGCGGGACAGGGGGGGTACGAGCAGTACTTC; CDR3: CATSRAGQGGYEQYF
V: TRBV25-1; size: once; length: 17; D: TRBD2; J: TRBJ2-3; DNA: TGTGCCAGCAGTGAACCGACGGGACTAGAATTTGTAGATACGCAGTATTTT; CDR3: CASSEPTGLEFVDTQYF
V: TRBV6-2/TRBV6-3; size: NA; length: 14; D: TRBD1; J: TRBJ1-2; DNA: TGTGCCAGCAGTTACCGCGGGACAGGGGAAGGCTACACCTTC; CDR3: CASSYRGTGEGYTF
V: TRBV28; size: NA; length: 15; D: TRBD1; J: TRBJ1-4; DNA: TGTGCCAGCAGTCAGTACAGGGGTGGCAATGAAAAACTGTTTTTT; CDR3: CASSQYRGGNEKLFF
V: TRBV6-6; size: NA; length: 16; D: TRBD1; J: TRBJ2-7; DNA: TGTGCCAGCAGTTACCTCCGGGACAGGTCCACCTACGAGCAGTACTTC; CDR3: CASSYLRDRSTYEQYF
V: TRBV3-1/TRBV3-2; size: NA; length: 14; D: NA; J: TRBJ2-3; DNA: TGTGCCAGCAGCCAACATCCGGGCACAGATACGCAGTATTTT; CDR3: CASSQHPGTDTQYF
V: TRBV4-2; size: NA; length: 14; D: TRBD1; J: TRBJ2-2; DNA: TGTGCCAGCCAGGGGACAGGGCGTTCCGGGGAGCTGTTTTTT; CDR3: CASQGTGRSGELFF
V: TRBV6-2/TRBV6-3; size: NA; length: 16; D: TRBD2; J: TRBJ2-7; DNA: TGTGCCAGCAGTTACTGGACTAGCGGGAGTAGCAACGAGCAGTACTTC; CDR3: CASSYWTSGSSNEQYF
V: TRBV29-1; size: NA; length: 17; D: TRBD1; J: TRBJ1-4; DNA: TGCAGCGTCACTGGGACAGGGGGTGACGCAACTAATGAAAAACTGTTTTTT; CDR3: CSVTGTGGDATNEKLFF
V: TRBV11-2; size: NA; length: 17; D: TRBD2; J: TRBJ2-5; DNA: TGTGCCAGCAGCTTAGATAGGAGCGGGGGGTCCCAGGAGACCCAGTACTTC; CDR3: CASSLDRSGGSQETQYF
V: TRBV2; size: NA; length: 16; D: NA; J: TRBJ2-5; DNA: TGTGCCAGCAGTGAAATTAGTGGGAGACTTAAAGAGACCCAGTACTTC; CDR3: CASSEISGRLKETQYF
V: TRBV27; size: NA; length: 14; D: NA; J: TRBJ1-1; DNA: TGTGCCAGCAGTTTAAGTGGCACGAACACTGAAGCTTTCTTT; CDR3: CASSLSGTNTEAFF
V: TRBV7-2; size: NA; length: 14; D: NA; J: TRBJ2-7; DNA: TGTGCCAGCAGCCCCGGATGGCGGGGCTACGAGCAGTACTTC; CDR3: CASSPGWRGYEQYF
V: TRBV2; size: few; length: 15; D: NA; J: TRBJ1-5; DNA: TGTGCCAGCAAACCGAACGGGGTTCTACTTCAGCCCCAGCATTTT; CDR3: CASKPNGVLLQPQHF
V: TRBV28; size: NA; length: 12; D: NA; J: TRBJ2-5; DNA: TGTGCCAGCAGTGCCCTAGTAGAGACCCAGTACTTC; CDR3: CASSALVETQYF
V: TRBV5-1; size: NA; length: 14; D: TRBD2; J: TRBJ2-5; DNA: TGCGCCAGCACCTCCTCGGGAGGGGAAGAGACCCAGTACTTC; CDR3: CASTSSGGEETQYF
V: TRBV28; size: NA; length: 14; D: TRBD2; J: TRBJ2-3; DNA: TGTGCCAGCAGTCGGGGGGGGCGCACAGATACGCAGTATTTT; CDR3: CASSRGGRTDTQYF
V: TRBV7-8; size: NA; length: 14; D: TRBD1; J: TRBJ1-4; DNA: TGTGCCAGCAGGTCGACAGGGTATAATGAAAAACTGTTTTTT; CDR3: CASRSTGYNEKLFF
V: TRBV12-3/TRBV12-4; size: NA; length: 12; D: NA; J: TRBJ2-7; DNA: TGTGCCAGCAGTTTATCCGTCTACGAGCAGTACTTC; CDR3: CASSLSVYEQYF
V: TRBV24-1; size: NA; length: 14; D: TRBD1; J: TRBJ2-2; DNA: TGTGCCACGGAGGGACAGGGTCACACCGGGGAGCTGTTTTTT; CDR3: CATEGQGHTGELFF
V: TRBV27; size: NA; length: 17; D: NA; J: TRBJ2-6; DNA: TGTGCCAGCAGCCAAACCGTCACAGGGTCTGGGGCCAACGTCCTGACTTTC; CDR3: CASSQTVTGSGANVLTF
V: TRBV28; size: once; length: 13; D: NA; J: TRBJ2-1; DNA: TGTGCCAGTTCAGGGCTACCAGAGTATGAGCAGTTCTTC; CDR3: CASSGLPEYEQFF
V: TRBV14; size: NA; length: 16; D: NA; J: TRBJ1-3; DNA: TGTGCCAGCAGCCCTATTTCACAGATCCGAGGAAACACCATATATTTT; CDR3: CASSPISQIRGNTIYF
V: TRBV7-2; size: once; length: 12; D: NA; J: TRBJ2-3; DNA: TGTGCCAGCAGCTTAGATAGGGAGGCGCAGTATTTT; CDR3: CASSLDREAQYF
V: TRBV5-1; size: once; length: 17; D: TRBD1; J: TRBJ2-1; DNA: TGCGCCAGCAGCTTGGCACAGGGGGCAGGGGGCTACAATGAGCAGTTCTTC; CDR3: CASSLAQGAGGYNEQFF
V: TRBV5-5; size: NA; length: 16; D: TRBD1; J: TRBJ1-2; DNA: TGTGCCAGCAGCTTGGATCTGGACAGGGGACGAGAGGGCTACACCTTC; CDR3: CASSLDLDRGREGYTF
V: TRBV4-2; size: once; length: 16; D: NA; J: TRBJ1-4; DNA: TGTGCCAGCAGCCAGGGGAGGGTCGTGACTAATGAAAAACTGTTTTTT; CDR3: CASSQGRVVTNEKLFF
V: TRBV5-1; size: NA; length: 14; D: TRBD2; J: TRBJ2-1; DNA: TGCGCCAGCAGCTCTGGGACTAGCGGCAATGAGCAGTTCTTC; CDR3: CASSSGTSGNEQFF
V: TRBV29-1; size: NA; length: 14; D: TRBD2; J: TRBJ2-1; DNA: TGCAGCGTTCAGTCGCGGGGGGGCCCCCGGGAGCAGTTCTTC; CDR3: CSVQSRGGPREQFF
V: TRBV28; size: NA; length: 14; D: TRBD1; J: TRBJ1-5; DNA: TGTGCCAGCAGTTTCGACAGGGGCTTTCAGCCCCAGCATTTT; CDR3: CASSFDRGFQPQHF
V: TRBV19; size: NA; length: 13; D: TRBD1; J: TRBJ2-1; DNA: TGTGCCAGTAGCCCGGGACAGGAGGATGAGCAGTTCTTC; CDR3: CASSPGQEDEQFF
V: TRBV28; size: NA; length: 14; D: NA; J: TRBJ1-5; DNA: TGTGCCAGCAGTTTTCACAGGGAGGGTCAGCCCCAGCATTTT; CDR3: CASSFHREGQPQHF
V: TRBV19; size: NA; length: 13; D: NA; J: TRBJ1-1; DNA: TGTGCCAGTAGTATAGCACTTAACACTGAAGCTTTCTTT; CDR3: CASSIALNTEAFF
V: TRBV7-3; size: NA; length: 15; D: NA; J: TRBJ2-2; DNA: TGTGCCAGCAGTCGGTGGGCTACGGACACCGGGGAGCTGTTTTTT; CDR3: CASSRWATDTGELFF
V: TRBV6-6; size: NA; length: 14; D: NA; J: TRBJ1-1; DNA: TGTGCCAGCAGTGCAACCTCGTGGGGGCCTGAAGCTTTCTTT; CDR3: CASSATSWGPEAFF
V: TRBV7-2; size: NA; length: 14; D: TRBD2; J: TRBJ2-7; DNA: TGTGCCAGCAGCCCCTCTAGCGGGAGTGTGAAGCAGTACTTC; CDR3: CASSPSSGSVKQYF
V: TRBV11-3; size: NA; length: 13; D: NA; J: TRBJ2-7; DNA: TGTGCCAGCAGCTTATCCAGGGATAACGAGCAGTACTTC; CDR3: CASSLSRDNEQYF
V: TRBV28; size: NA; length: 15; D: TRBD1; J: TRBJ1-1; DNA: TGTGCCAGCAGCCCAGGGGGCGCCGGAAACACTGAAGCTTTCTTT; CDR3: CASSPGGAGNTEAFF
V: TRBV6-5; size: NA; length: 15; D: TRBD1; J: TRBJ2-7; DNA: TGTGCCAGCAGTTATCGACAGGGGGTACCCTCCGAGCAGTACTTC; CDR3: CASSYRQGVPSEQYF
V: TRBV14; size: few; length: 14; D: NA; J: TRBJ1-4; DNA: TGTGCCAGCAGCTCAGGGATTTTGGGGGAAAAACTGTTTTTT; CDR3: CASSSGILGEKLFF
V: TRBV5-1; size: NA; length: 15; D: NA; J: TRBJ1-4; DNA: TGCGCCAGCAGCTTGGCTTCGGGGGTTGGTGAAAAACTGTTTTTT; CDR3: CASSLASGVGEKLFF
V: TRBV12-3/TRBV12-4; size: few; length: 10; D: NA; J: TRBJ1-2; DNA: TGTGCCAGCAGTTCAGGTACTCACACCTTC; CDR3: CASSSGTHTF
V: TRBV5-8; size: NA; length: 14; D: TRBD1; J: TRBJ2-5; DNA: TGTGCCAGCAGCTTTCGGGACAGCCAAGAGACCCAGTACTTC; CDR3: CASSFRDSQETQYF
V: TRBV28; size: NA; length: 15; D: TRBD2; J: TRBJ2-5; DNA: TGTGCCAGCAGTATAGGACTAGCGGGAGGGAAGACCCAGTACTTC; CDR3: CASSIGLAGGKTQYF
V: TRBV3-1/TRBV3-2; size: NA; length: 15; D: NA; J: TRBJ1-1; DNA: TGTGCCAGCAGCCAAATCCCCATGGGGGGGACTGAAGCTTTCTTT; CDR3: CASSQIPMGGTEAFF
V: TRBV6-2/TRBV6-3; size: NA; length: 17; D: TRBD2; J: TRBJ2-7; DNA: TGTGCCAGCAGTCCCCCGACTAGCCCCCGAGAGCTTTACGAGCAGTACTTC; CDR3: CASSPPTSPRELYEQYF